A single sample gave rise to the 13 T cell receptor beta chains below, sequenced in a study of T cell clonality in common variable immunodeficiency. Only in-frame clones appear in the TCRdb table, and some are missing; sequencing was by immunoSEQ multiplex PCR. Reported are more than 35,000 clones, none seen only once; the ten largest carry more than 2.5%. The material sequenced was peripheral blood mononuclear cells. The receptors originated from a person aged 18 to 69 in good health.

This clone appeared many times. The read stops 3 residues short of the end of the CDR3; the missing end is completed from the germline J gene. V and J are TRBV19 and TRBJ1-5, with 7 positions matching TRBD1. This CDR3 is built from 15 residues. Germline CDR1 LNHDA, CDR2 SQIVND (reference sequence). J gave up 3 bases and V 3 bases, and 5 bases lay outside the gene matches. The CDR3 sequence is CASSMGDRINQPQHF. The part of the CDR3 DNA that was read is TGTGCCAGTAGTATGGGGGACAGAATCAATCAGCCC.

This clone was observed at least ten times. The observed sequence ends 3 residues before the CDR3 terminus, with the missing tail filled in from the germline J gene. The chain employs TRBV6-2 or TRBV6-3 and TRBJ2-7; D possibly corresponds to TRBD2 (6 bases). The CDR3 is made up of 12 amino acids. Trimming removed 8 bases at V and 1 base at J, with 9 bases between. Germline V gene sequence: CDR1 MNHEY, CDR2 SVGEGT. This chain's CDR3 is CASQTSSYEQYF. CDR3 DNA, as far as it was read: TGTGCCAGCCAGACTAGTTCCTACGAG.

In its sample, this clone was seen many times. The read finishes 3 residues shy of the CDR3 end, and the germline J gene is used to complete it. The J gene is TRBJ2-5, the V gene TRBV12-3 or TRBV12-4, with D possibly being TRBD2 (7 bases). The ends were cut back, 6 bases at V and 4 bases at J, with 21 bases in the middle. This CDR3 is 16 amino acids long. CDR3 DNA (partial): TGTGCCAGCAGCCGAAGGGGGGGAGGGCCCCGAGAGACC. Translation gives CASSRRGGGPRET. The CDR3, in full, reads CASSRRGGGPRETQYF.

This clone was counted a few times. The read gets to within 3 residues of the CDR3 end, and the germline J gene fills in the rest. Other nucleotide sequences from this sample produce the same CDR3. This chain joins TRBV19 and TRBJ1-6; 8 positions match TRBD1. Germline trimming cut 8 bases from V and 5 bases from J; bases unmatched to any gene: 11. Germline V lookup: CDR1 LNHDA, CDR2 SQIVND (reference sequence). The CDR3 runs to 16 residues. The CDR3 spells CASRSPTQGDNSPLHF. The covered CDR3 bases are TGTGCCAGTCGTAGTCCCACACAGGGGGATAATTCACCC. The full variable domain, its missing parts supplied by reference TRBV19 and TRBJ1-6, is DGGITQSPKYLFRKEGQNVTLSCEQNLNHDAMYWYRQDPGQGLRLIYYSQIVNDFQKGDIAEGYSVSREKKESFPLTVTSAQKNPTAFYLCASRSPTQGDNSPLHFGNGTRLTVT.

This clone was picked up many times. The CDR3 end is not reached by the read, which stops 3 residues before it; the germline J gene fills it in. V gene TRBV28 combines with J gene TRBJ2-7; a possible D gene is TRBD1 (6 bases). Per the germline V gene, CDR1 is MDHEN and CDR2 is SYDVKM. This CDR3 comprises 14 residues. Trimming pared 3 bases from V and 5 bases from J, leaving 14 bases between. The covered CDR3 bases are TGTGCCAGCAGTTTTTCCACAGGGTTCGACGAG. Translating gives CASSFSTGFDE. The full-length CDR3 reads as CASSFSTGFDEQYF.

This clone was observed many times. The read falls 3 residues short of the CDR3 end, and the missing part is taken from the germline J gene. This chain links TRBV7-9 with TRBJ1-2; TRBD1 is a possible D gene (6 bases). The CDR3 contains 13 residues. Germline V gene lookup returns CDR1 SEHNR and CDR2 FQNEAQ (reference sequence). The sequenced CDR3 bases are TGTGCCAGCAGCCTCGGACAGAGAAAAGGC. This translates into CASSLGQRKG. The full CDR3 protein reads CASSLGQRKGYTF.

This clone appeared many times. The missing CDR3 end, 3 residues past where the read stops, is filled in from the germline J gene. V usage is TRBV5-1 and J usage is TRBJ2-7; 10 nucleotides line up with TRBD1. Germline V gene data show CDR1 as SGHRS and CDR2 as YFSETQ. The J segment lost 3 bases and the V segment lost 2 bases, leaving 2 bases of the junction unmatched. CDR3 length equals 14 residues. CDR3 region: CASSLGQGVYEQYF. Incomplete CDR3 DNA: TGCGCCAGCAGCTTAGGACAGGGGGTCTACGAG.

The sample holds many counts of this clone. The CDR3 extends 3 residues past the end of the read, so its final part is completed from the germline J gene. This sequence joins TRBV5-6 and TRBJ1-1; D is undetermined. Trimming removed 0 bases from V and 0 bases from J, with 6 bases in between. The CDR3 has 14 residues. CDR1 SGHDT and CDR2 YYEEEE come from the germline V gene. The covered CDR3 bases are TGTGCCAGCAGCTTGGGCGGTATGAACACTGAA. This gives the protein CASSLGGMNTE. The full CDR3 is CASSLGGMNTEAFF.

This clone was seen at least ten times. From the germline J gene comes the end of the CDR3, since the read stops 3 residues before it. The chain is built from TRBV7-8 and TRBJ2-7, with no clear D. V was shortened by 6 bases and J by 6 bases, with 18 bases between the two germline ends. The CDR3 is 14 residues long. From germline, CDR1 is SGHVS and CDR2 FQNEAQ. CDR3 DNA (partial): TGTGCCAGCAGTCTTCACCCGGTTGCCGCCGAG. Translated: CASSLHPVAAE. The entire CDR3 protein reads CASSLHPVAAEQYF. The variable domain in full, with the rest retrieved from reference TRBV7-8 and TRBJ2-7, is GAGVSQSPRYKVAKRGQDVALRCDPISGHVSLFWYQQALGQGPEFLTYFQNEAQLDKSGLPSDRFFAERPEGSVSTLKIQRTQQEDSAVYLCASSLHPVAAEQYFGPGTRLTVT.

This clone has a count of ten or more. CDR3 in amino acids: CSGGRAIQETQYF. CDR3 bases read: TGCAGTGGCGGGAGGGCTATCCAAGAGACC. This sequence joins TRBV20-1 and TRBJ2-5, with TRBD2 identical over 9 bases. From the germline J gene comes the end of the CDR3, since the read stops 3 residues before it. Germline V gene lookup returns CDR1 DFQATT and CDR2 SNEGSKA (reference sequence). There are 13 residues in the CDR3. V lost 7 bases, J lost 1 base, and 4 bases stayed unmatched.

Many counts were recorded for this clone. The read is 3 residues too short to cover the CDR3 end, so that end is filled in from the germline J gene. The chain couples TRBV19 to TRBJ2-1; TRBD2 matches 7 bases. The germline V gene encodes CDR1 LNHDA and CDR2 SQIVND (reference sequence). This CDR3 has 13 amino acids. J lost 9 bases, V lost 10 bases, and 12 bases had no gene match. CDR3: CAIFQRDRFEQFF. Partial CDR3 DNA: TGTGCCATATTCCAGCGGGATAGGTTTGAG.

This clone has ten or more counts. The CDR3 DNA, read in part, is TGCGCCAGCAGCCCGGACAGGCCGAGGAGCACTGAA. Translating gives CASSPDRPRSTE. The whole CDR3 sequence reads CASSPDRPRSTEAFF. This chain uses TRBV5-1 with TRBJ1-1; TRBD1 aligns across 7 bases. Coverage ceases 3 residues before the CDR3 finishes, and the germline J gene fills in the end. This CDR3 region has 15 residues. Germline lookup yields CDR1 SGHRS and CDR2 YFSETQ. V dropped 4 bases and J dropped 4; count of bases not matched to a gene: 10.

By its share, this clone is medium-sized. The read terminates 3 residues ahead of where the CDR3 ends, so the germline J gene completes it. The V call is TRBV6-1, the J call TRBJ2-3, with TRBD1 as a possible D gene (6 bases). CDR3 length equals 17 residues. The V end lost 1 base, the J end lost 0 bases, and 14 bases lay between the germline ends. Germline V gene data show CDR1 as MNHNS and CDR2 as SASEGT. The CDR3 loop is CASSEGPGHTSTDTQYF. The covered CDR3 bases are TGTGCCAGCAGTGAAGGTCCGGGACACACTAGCACAGATACG.